This TCR beta chain was obtained from a study of shared clonotypes between healthy human individuals (dated by TCRdb to 2020 to 2022). For the study in its entirety: The cohort comprised two women and three men aged 18 to 49 years. Per donor, three plates each were used for CD4 naive and CD4 memory, two for CD8 naive, and one for CD8 memory. The study deeply sequenced blood TCR repertoires of about five healthy adults to estimate repertoire size and the extent of clonotype sharing between individuals. Different laboratories and diverse techniques were used to prepare libraries and sequence TCR repertoires, to increase sequencing depth and limit assay-specific biases. Per donor, leukapheresis produced somewhere between about 0.85 and 10 billion PBMCs. Broader findings and caveats from the paper: Rarefaction of sorted-subset datasets indicated incomplete sequencing despite the large sequencing depth. Larger estimated clonotype richness was generally found for naive subsets than for memory subsets. Pairwise subsampling led to the expectation that sequencing depth would affect the degree of clonotype sharing among donors. Clonotypes shared by all four sorted-subset donors showed higher generation probabilities than non-shared clonotypes. The genetic and exposure-history diversity represented was limited by the small number of donors. Across a few donors, roughly 5.1% of naive CD4, 3% to 3.5% of naive CD8, around 2.5% of memory CD4, and roughly 0.4% of memory CD8 clonotypes were shared. Sampling was restricted to blood, and TCR repertoires in tissue are likely to differ from TCR repertoires in blood.

Using the deep immunoSEQ assay, TCR CDR3 regions were amplified from genomic DNA by multiplex PCR. Genomic DNA extracted from each cell subset was distributed evenly over all wells of several immunoSEQ 96-well plates, and each plate served as one replicate. For sorted subsets, each replicate PCR was loaded with roughly 190 ng genomic DNA, equivalent to 30,000 or so T cell genomes. Purified libraries were quantified with a Qubit 3.0 fluorometer, sized on a Bioanalyzer 2100, and re-quantified with the KAPA Library Quantification kit. Every immunoSEQ 96-well plate was sequenced on a separate single-read 150-cycle Illumina NextSeq 550 flow cell. For the original study's pipeline: Because the immunoSEQ output held only junctional sequences and lacked quality scores, the filtering could not match the filtering applied to full-length reads. To assign V/J genes and CDR3, sequences were annotated using PyIR, a Python wrapper for IgBLAST v1.9, with IMGT germline references. Reads were removed for weak V/J assignments (E-value above 1e-6), missing CDR3, stop codons, out-of-frame junctions, or ambiguous translated residues. V3J clonotypes were defined as sequences sharing an identical inferred V gene, J gene, and CDR3 amino acid sequence. The percentage overlap between two repertoires was calculated by dividing the number of shared unique clonotypes by the size of the smaller repertoire. RTK rarefaction, the Chao1 estimator, and Recon v2.1 estimates of unobserved clonotypes were used to assess repertoire richness. Generation probabilities were computed with OLGA for all TCRbeta clonotypes obtained by the gDNA method from a few donors. TCRdb took over this immuneACCESS table, retaining in-frame rearrangements with V and J assigned. Such tables are incomplete; in checked studies, under half of the missing clones stem from an unresolved V gene, and the remainder is unexplained. V and J calls and clone size are copied from that table; D and trimming were computed from the DNA. Here the sample has hundreds of thousands of clones; roughly 97% occur a single time. The top ten clonotypes cover 0.045% to 0.07% of the sample.

Healthy HIV-negative adults with no recently reported acute infections or vaccinations were included as donors. Only Caucasian adults living in Nashville, Tennessee, USA were represented among the donors. Magnetic negative selection was used to enrich CD4+ T cells, after which naive cells were positively selected on CD45RA and the negative fraction became the memory subset. Blood was collected by leukapheresis, and PBMCs were isolated by Ficoll-Histopaque density gradient centrifugation and then cryopreserved in liquid nitrogen vapor phase. Analytical flow cytometry was used to check the purity and quantity of each magnetically sorted T cell population. Each sorted fraction had its genomic DNA isolated and then quantified by UV absorbance on a Nanodrop 2000c. Details on this clone: Its antigen is not yet known. No per-base quality is available; no much larger clone lies one base away.

The receptor was derived from a woman younger than 45 in good health. Sequenced material: naive CD4+ T cells sorted from blood. The cell subset or site label, as the study defines it: CD45RA+ positively selected.

The CDR3 corresponds to CASSRSGRFYNEQFF. The sequenced DNA: TGTGCCAGCAGCCGTAGCGGGAGGTTCTACAATGAGCAGTTCTTC. The rearrangement combines TRBV7-9 with TRBJ2-1, with TRBD2 identical over 10 junction bases. The CDR3 starts with the cysteine, ends with the phenylalanine, and has 15 residues. Only CDR3 DNA is held: 45 bases, read in frame from base 1. V is pruned by 5 bases and J by 3 bases, leaving 4 bases of the junction without a gene match. Looking up the germline V gene (reference sequence) yields CDR1 SEHNR and CDR2 FQNEAQ.